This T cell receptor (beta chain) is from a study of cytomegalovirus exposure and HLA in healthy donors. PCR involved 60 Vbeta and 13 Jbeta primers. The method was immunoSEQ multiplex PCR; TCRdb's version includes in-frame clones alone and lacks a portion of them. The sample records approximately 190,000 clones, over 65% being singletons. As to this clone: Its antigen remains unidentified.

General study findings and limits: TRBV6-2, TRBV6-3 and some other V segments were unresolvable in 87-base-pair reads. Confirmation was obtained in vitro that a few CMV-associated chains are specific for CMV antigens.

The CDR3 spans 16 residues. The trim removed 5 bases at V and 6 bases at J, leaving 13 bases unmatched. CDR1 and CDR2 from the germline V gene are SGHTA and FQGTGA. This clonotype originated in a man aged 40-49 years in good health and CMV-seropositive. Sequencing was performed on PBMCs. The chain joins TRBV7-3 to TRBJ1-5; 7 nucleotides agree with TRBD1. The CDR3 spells CASSHQGQVVAQPQHF. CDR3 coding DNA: TGTGCCAGCAGCCACCAAGGACAGGTGGTGGCTCAGCCCCAGCATTTT.